The sequence of this TCR beta chain was determined in a study of control samples from healthy donors and cancer patients. Sequencing was performed with immunoSEQ multiplex PCR; in TCRdb, only in-frame clones are kept and a portion is missing. This sample has about 130,000 clones, with about nine tenths found just once. Per germline, CDR1 SEHNR and CDR2 FQNEAQ (reference sequence). Trimming at V came to 2 bases and at J to 8 bases, leaving 5 bases not matched to a gene. The CDR3 is 13 amino acids. The source material was blood. The TCR originated in a man aged 18 to 30 in good health. The chain is built from TRBV7-9 and TRBJ2-7, with 8 bases matching TRBD2. The CDR3 sequence is CASSLSGGWKQYF. The CDR3 DNA follows: TGTGCCAGCAGCTTATCGGGGGGGTGGAAGCAGTACTTC.